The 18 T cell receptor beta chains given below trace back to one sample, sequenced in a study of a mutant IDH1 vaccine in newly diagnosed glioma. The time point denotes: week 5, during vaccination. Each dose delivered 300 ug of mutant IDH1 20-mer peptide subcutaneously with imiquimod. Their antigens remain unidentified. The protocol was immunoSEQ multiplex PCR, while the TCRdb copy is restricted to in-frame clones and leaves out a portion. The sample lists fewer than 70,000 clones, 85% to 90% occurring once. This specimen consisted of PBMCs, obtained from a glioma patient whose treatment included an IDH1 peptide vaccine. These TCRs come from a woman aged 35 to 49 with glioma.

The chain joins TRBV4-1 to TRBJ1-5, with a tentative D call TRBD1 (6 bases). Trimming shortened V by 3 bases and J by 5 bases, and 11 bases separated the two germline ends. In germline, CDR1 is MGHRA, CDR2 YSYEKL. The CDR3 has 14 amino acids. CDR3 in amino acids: CASSQIQGDQPQHF. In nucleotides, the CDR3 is TGCGCCAGCAGCCAGATACAGGGAGATCAGCCCCAGCATTTT.

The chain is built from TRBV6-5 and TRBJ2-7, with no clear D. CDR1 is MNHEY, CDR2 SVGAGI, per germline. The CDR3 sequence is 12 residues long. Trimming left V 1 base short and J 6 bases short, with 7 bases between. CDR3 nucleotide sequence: TGTGCCAGCAGTTACTATGGGGTCGAGCAGTACTTC. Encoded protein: CASSYYGVEQYF.

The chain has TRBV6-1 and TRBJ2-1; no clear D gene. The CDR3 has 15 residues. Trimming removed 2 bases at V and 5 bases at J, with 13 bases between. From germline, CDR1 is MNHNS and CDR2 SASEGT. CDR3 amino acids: CASSEPPAPNNEQFF. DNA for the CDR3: TGTGCCAGCAGTGAACCCCCAGCTCCCAACAATGAGCAGTTCTTC.

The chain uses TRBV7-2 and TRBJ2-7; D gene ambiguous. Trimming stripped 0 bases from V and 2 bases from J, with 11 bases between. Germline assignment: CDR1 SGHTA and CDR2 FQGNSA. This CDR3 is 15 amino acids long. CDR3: CASSLAIQKTYEQYF. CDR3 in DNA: TGTGCCAGCAGCTTAGCAATACAGAAGACCTACGAGCAGTACTTC.

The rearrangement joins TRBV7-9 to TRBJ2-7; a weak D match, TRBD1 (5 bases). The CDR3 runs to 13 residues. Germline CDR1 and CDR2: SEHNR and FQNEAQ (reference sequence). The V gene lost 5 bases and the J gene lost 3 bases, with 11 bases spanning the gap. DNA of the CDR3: TGTGCCAGCAGCCCCCCAGGGAACTACGAGCAGTACTTC. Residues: CASSPPGNYEQYF.

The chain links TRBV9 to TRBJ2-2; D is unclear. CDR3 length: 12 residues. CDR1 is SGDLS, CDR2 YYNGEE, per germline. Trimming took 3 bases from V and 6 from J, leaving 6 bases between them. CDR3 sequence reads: CASSESAGELFF. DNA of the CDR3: TGTGCCAGCAGCGAGTCCGCCGGGGAGCTGTTTTTT.

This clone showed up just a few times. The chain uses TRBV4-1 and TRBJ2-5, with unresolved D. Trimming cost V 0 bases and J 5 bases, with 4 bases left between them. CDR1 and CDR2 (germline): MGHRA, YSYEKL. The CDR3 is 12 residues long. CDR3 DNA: TGCGCCAGCAGCCAAGATCGGGAGACCCAGTACTTC. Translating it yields CASSQDRETQYF.

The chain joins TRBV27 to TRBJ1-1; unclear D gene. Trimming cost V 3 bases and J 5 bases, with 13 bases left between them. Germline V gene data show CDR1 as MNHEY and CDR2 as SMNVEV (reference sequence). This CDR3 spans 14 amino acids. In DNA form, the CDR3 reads TGTGCCAGCAGTTTGAAGAAGAGGGAAACTGAAGCTTTCTTT. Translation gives CASSLKKRETEAFF.

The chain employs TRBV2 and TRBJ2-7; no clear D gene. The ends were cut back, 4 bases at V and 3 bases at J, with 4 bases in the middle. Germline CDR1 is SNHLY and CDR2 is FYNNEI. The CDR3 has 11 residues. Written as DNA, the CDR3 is TGTGCCAGCAGTGTAGGCTACGAGCAGTACTTC. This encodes CASSVGYEQYF.

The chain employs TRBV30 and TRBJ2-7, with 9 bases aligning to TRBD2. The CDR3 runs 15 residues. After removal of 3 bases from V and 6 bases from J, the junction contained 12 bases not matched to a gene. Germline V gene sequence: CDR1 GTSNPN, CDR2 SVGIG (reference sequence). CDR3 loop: CAWRPVGLAIGEQYF. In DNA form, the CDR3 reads TGTGCCTGGAGACCAGTTGGACTAGCGATCGGCGAGCAGTACTTC.

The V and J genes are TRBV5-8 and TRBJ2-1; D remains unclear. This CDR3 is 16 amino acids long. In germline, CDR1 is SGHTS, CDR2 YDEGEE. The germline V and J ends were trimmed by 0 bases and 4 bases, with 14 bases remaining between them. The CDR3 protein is CASSLGPGPGYNEQFF. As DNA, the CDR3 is TGTGCCAGCAGCTTGGGTCCTGGGCCTGGATACAATGAGCAGTTCTTC. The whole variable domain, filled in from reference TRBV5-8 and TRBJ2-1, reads EAGVTQSPTHLIKTRGQQATLRCSPISGHTSVYWYQQALGLGLQFLLWYDEGEERNRGNFPPRFSGRQFPNYSSELNVNALELEDSALYLCASSLGPGPGYNEQFFGPGTRLTVL.

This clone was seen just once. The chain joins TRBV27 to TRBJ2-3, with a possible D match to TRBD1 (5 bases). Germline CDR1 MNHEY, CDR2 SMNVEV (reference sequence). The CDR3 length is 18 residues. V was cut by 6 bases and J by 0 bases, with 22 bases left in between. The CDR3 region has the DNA TGTGCCAGCAGCCATCACCGGTGGGGCAGCGCCAGCACAGATACGCAGTATTTT. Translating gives CASSHHRWGSASTDTQYF.

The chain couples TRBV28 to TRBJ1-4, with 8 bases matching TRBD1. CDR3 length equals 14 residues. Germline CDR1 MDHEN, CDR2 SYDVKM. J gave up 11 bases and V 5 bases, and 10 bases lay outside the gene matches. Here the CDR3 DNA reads TGTGCCAGCAGTCCTACCCCGACAGGGGAGAAACTGTTTTTT. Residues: CASSPTPTGEKLFF.

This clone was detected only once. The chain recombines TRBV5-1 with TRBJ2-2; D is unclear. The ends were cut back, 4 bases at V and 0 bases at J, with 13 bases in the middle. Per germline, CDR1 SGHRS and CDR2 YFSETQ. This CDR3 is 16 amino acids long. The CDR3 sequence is CASSPGGTANTGELFF. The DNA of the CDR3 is TGCGCCAGCAGCCCTGGCGGCACCGCGAACACCGGGGAGCTGTTTTTT.

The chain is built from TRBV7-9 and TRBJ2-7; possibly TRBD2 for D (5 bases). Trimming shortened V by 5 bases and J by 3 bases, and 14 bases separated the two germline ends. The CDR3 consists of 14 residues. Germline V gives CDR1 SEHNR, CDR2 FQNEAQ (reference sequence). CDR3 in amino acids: CASSPAGGGYEQYF. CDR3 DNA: TGTGCCAGCAGCCCGGCGGGCGGAGGCTACGAGCAGTACTTC. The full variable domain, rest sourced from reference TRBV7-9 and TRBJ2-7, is DTGVSQNPRHKITKRGQNVTFRCDPISEHNRLYWYRQTLGQGPEFLTYFQNEAQLEKSRLLSDRFSAERPKGSFSTLEIQRTEQGDSAMYLCASSPAGGGYEQYFGPGTRLTVT.

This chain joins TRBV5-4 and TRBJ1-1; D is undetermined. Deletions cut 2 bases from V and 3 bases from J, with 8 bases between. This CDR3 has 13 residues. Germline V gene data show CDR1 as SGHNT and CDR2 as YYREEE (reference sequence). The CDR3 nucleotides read TGTGCCAGCAGCTTTAACGCCGACACTGAAGCTTTCTTT. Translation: CASSFNADTEAFF.

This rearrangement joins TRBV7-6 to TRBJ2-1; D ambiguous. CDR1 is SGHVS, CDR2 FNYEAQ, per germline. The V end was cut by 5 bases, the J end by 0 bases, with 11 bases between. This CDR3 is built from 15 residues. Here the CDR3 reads CASSLLTSSYNEQFF. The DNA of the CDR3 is TGTGCCAGCAGCCTTCTGACGAGCTCCTACAATGAGCAGTTCTTC. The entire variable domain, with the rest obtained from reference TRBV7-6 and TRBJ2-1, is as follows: GAGVSQSPRYKVTKRGQDVALRCDPISGHVSLYWYRQALGQGPEFLTYFNYEAQQDKSGLPNDRFSAERPEGSISTLTIQRTEQRDSAMYRCASSLLTSSYNEQFFGPGTRLTVL.

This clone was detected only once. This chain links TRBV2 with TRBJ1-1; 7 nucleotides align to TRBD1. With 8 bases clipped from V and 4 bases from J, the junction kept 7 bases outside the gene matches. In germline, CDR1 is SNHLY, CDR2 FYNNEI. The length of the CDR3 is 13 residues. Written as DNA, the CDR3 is TGTGCCAGCGCAAAACAGGGGACCACTGAAGCTTTCTTT. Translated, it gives CASAKQGTTEAFF.